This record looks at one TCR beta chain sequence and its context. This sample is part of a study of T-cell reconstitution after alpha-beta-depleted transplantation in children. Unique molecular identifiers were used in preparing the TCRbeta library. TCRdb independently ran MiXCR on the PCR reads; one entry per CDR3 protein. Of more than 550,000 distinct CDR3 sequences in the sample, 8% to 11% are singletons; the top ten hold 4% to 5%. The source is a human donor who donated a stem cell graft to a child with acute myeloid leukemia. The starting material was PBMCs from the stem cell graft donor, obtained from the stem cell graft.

The CDR3, as DNA: TGCGCCAGCAGCCGCCCAGCGGGAGGGAACTACGAGCAGTACTTC. Amino acid sequence: CASSRPAGGNYEQYF. This sequence joins TRBV4-1 and TRBJ2-7, with 10 bases identical to TRBD2. This CDR3 has 15 amino acids. CDR1 and CDR2 from the germline V gene are MGHRA and YSYEKL. V trimming: 4 bases; J trimming: 3 bases; junction bases outside the gene matches: 6.